One T cell receptor (beta chain) is described in this entry. This specimen comes from a study of neurological immune-mediated disorders. MiXCR, applied by TCRdb to the 5' RACE reads, yields one record per CDR3 protein. The data hold tens of thousands of distinct CDR3 sequences, with about a tenth observed a single time. This CDR3 region has 13 residues. Between the trimmed V and J ends, which lost 6 bases and 4 bases, there was a span of 11 bases. CDR1 and CDR2 (germline): SGHRS, YFSETQ. Material: PBMCs. This rearrangement joins TRBV5-1 to TRBJ2-1, with no clear D. This TCR came from a man aged 35 to 55 in good health. The CDR3 is CASTRTEYNEQFF. CDR3 DNA sequence: TGCGCCAGCACCCGGACGGAATACAATGAGCAGTTCTTC.